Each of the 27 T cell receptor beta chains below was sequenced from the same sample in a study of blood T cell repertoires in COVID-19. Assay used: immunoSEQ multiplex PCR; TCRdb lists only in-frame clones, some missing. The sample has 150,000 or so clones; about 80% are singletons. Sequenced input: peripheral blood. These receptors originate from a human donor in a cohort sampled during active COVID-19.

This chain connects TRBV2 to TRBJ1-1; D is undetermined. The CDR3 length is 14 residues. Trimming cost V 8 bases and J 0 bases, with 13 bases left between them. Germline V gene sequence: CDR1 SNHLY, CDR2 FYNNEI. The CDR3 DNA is TGTGCCAGCGTCTACAGATCAATGAACACTGAAGCTTTCTTT. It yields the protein CASVYRSMNTEAFF.

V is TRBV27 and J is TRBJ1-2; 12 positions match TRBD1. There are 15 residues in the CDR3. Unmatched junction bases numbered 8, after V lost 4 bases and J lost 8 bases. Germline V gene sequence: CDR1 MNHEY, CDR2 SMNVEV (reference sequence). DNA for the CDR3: TGTGCCAGCAGTTCGCTCCGGGACAGGGGGCGAGGCTACACCTTC. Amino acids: CASSSLRDRGRGYTF.

CDR3 region: CASRGNHNRKSSYNEQFF. The CDR3, as DNA: TGTGCCAGCAGGGGGAATCATAACAGGAAGAGCTCCTACAATGAGCAGTTCTTC. The chain links TRBV25-1 to TRBJ2-1; D may be TRBD1 (5 bases). The germline V and J ends were trimmed by 6 bases and 0 bases, with 21 bases remaining between them. Germline loops: CDR1 MGHDK, CDR2 SYGVNS. There are 18 residues in the CDR3. The full variable domain, its missing parts supplied by reference TRBV25-1 and TRBJ2-1, is EADIYQTPRYLVIGTGKKITLECSQTMGHDKMYWYQQDPGMELHLIHYSYGVNSTEKGDLSSESTVSRIRTEHFPLTLESARPSHTSQYLCASRGNHNRKSSYNEQFFGPGTRLTVL.

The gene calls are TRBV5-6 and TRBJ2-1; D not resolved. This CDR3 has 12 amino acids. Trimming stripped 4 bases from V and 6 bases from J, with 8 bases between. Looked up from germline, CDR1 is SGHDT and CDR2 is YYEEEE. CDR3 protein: CASSRSANEQFF. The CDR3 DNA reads TGTGCCAGCAGCCGGAGTGCCAATGAGCAGTTCTTC.

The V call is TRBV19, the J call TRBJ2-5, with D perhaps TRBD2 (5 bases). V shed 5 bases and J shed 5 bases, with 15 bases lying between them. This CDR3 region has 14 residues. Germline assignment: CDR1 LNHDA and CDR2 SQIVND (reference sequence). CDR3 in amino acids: CASSFPGRRETQYF. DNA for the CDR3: TGTGCCAGTAGTTTTCCAGGTCGGAGGGAGACCCAGTACTTC.

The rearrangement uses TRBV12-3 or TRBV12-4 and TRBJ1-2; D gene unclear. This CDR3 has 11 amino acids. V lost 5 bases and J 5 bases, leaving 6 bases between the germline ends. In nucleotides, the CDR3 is TGTGCCAGCAGTATAAATTATGGCTACACCTTC. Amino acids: CASSINYGYTF.

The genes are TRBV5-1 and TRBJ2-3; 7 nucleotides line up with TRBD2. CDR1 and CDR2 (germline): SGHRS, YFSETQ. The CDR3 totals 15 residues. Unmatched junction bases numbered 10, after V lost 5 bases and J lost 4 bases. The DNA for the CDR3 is TGCGCCAGCAGAGTACGGGGAGGGGTTGCAGATACGCAGTATTTT. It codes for CASRVRGGVADTQYF.

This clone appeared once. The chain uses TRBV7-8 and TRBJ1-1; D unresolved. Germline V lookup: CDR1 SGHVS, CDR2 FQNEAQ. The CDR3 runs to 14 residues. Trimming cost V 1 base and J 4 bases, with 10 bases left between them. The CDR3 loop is CASSLGSASTEAFF. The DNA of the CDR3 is TGTGCCAGCAGCTTAGGGTCCGCGAGCACTGAAGCTTTCTTT.

CDR3 coding DNA: TGTGCCACCAGCAACCGGGACAGGGGGGATACGCAGTATTTT. As protein: CATSNRDRGDTQYF. The V and J genes are TRBV15 and TRBJ2-3; 11 bases agree with TRBD1. After removal of 4 bases from V and 6 bases from J, the junction contained 3 bases not matched to a gene. CDR1 LNHNV and CDR2 YYDKDF come from the germline V gene (reference sequence). The CDR3 contains 14 residues.

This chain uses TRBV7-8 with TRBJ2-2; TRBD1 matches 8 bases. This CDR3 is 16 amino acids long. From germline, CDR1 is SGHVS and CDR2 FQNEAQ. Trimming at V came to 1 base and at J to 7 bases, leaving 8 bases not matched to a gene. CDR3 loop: CASSLVAGGAVGELFF. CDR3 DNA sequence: TGTGCCAGCAGCTTAGTGGCAGGGGGCGCGGTCGGGGAGCTGTTTTTT.

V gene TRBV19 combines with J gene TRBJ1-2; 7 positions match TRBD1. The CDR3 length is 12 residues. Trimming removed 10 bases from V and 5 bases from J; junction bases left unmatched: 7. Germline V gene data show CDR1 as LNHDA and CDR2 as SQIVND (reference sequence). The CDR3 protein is CATQDRIYGYTF. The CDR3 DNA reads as TGTGCCACTCAGGACAGGATTTATGGCTACACCTTC.

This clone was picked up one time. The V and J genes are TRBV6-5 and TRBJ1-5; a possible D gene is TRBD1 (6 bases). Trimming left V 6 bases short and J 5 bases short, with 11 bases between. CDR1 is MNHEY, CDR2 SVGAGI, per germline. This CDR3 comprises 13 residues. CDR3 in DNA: TGTGCCAGCAGACAGGGCCGTCATCAGCCCCAGCATTTT. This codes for CASRQGRHQPQHF.

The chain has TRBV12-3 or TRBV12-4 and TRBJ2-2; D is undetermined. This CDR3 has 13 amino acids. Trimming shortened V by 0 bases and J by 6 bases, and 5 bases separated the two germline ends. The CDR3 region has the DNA TGTGCCAGCAGTTTAGCGCAGTCCGGGGAGCTGTTTTTT. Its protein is CASSLAQSGELFF.

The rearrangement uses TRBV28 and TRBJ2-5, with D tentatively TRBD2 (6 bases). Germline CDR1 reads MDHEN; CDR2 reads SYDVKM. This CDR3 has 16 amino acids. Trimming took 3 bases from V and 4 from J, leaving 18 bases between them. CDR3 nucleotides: TGTGCCAGCAGTTTGGGTGCGGGATTGGGGGGAGAGACCCAGTACTTC. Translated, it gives CASSLGAGLGGETQYF.

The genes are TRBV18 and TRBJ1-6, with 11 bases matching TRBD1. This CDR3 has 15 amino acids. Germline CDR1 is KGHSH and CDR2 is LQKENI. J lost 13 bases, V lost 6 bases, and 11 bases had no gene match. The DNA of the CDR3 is TGTGCCAGCTCGGAAGGGACAGGGGGATTAGCCCCCCTCCACTTT. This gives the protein CASSEGTGGLAPLHF.

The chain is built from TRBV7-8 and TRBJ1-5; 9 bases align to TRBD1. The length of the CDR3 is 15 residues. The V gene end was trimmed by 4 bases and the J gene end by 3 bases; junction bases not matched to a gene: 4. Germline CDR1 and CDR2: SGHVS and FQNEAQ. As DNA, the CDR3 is TGTGCCAGCAGCTCGGGACAGGGACCCAATCAGCCCCAGCATTTT. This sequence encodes CASSSGQGPNQPQHF.

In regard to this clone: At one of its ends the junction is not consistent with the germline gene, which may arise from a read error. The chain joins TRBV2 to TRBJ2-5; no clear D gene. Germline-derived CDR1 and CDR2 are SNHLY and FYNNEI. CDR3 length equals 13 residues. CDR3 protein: CASREVAQETQYF. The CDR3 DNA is TGTGCCAGCAGGGAAGTAGCCCAAGAGACCCAGTACTTC.

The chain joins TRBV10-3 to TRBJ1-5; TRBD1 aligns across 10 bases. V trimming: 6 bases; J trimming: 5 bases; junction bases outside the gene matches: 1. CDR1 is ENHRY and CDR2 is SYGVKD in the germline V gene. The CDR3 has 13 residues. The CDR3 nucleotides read TGTGCCATCAGCGGACAGGGGGATCAGCCCCAGCATTTT. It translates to CAISGQGDQPQHF.

The CDR3 here is CASSEGLARLNEQFF. CDR3 DNA sequence: TGTGCCAGCTCCGAGGGACTAGCGAGACTCAATGAGCAGTTCTTC. The genes are TRBV9 and TRBJ2-1; 10 nucleotides agree with TRBD2. This CDR3 has 15 amino acids. V was clipped by 7 bases and J by 6 bases; unmatched bases: 10. Germline V gives CDR1 SGDLS, CDR2 YYNGEE.

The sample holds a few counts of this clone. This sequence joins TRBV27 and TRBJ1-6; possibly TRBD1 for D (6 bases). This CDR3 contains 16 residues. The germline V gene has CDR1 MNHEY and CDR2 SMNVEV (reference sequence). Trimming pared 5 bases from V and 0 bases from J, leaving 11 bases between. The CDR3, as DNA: TGTGCCAGCAGTCCACAGGGTCGCTCCTATAATTCACCCCTCCACTTT. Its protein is CASSPQGRSYNSPLHF.

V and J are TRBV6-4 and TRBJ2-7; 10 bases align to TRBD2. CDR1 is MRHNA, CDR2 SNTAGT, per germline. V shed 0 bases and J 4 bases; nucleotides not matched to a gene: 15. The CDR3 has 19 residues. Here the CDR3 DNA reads TGTGCCAGCAGTGACTCCCCGATCAAGAAGCGGGAGGGTTTTTACGAGCAGTACGTC. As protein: CASSDSPIKKREGFYEQYV.

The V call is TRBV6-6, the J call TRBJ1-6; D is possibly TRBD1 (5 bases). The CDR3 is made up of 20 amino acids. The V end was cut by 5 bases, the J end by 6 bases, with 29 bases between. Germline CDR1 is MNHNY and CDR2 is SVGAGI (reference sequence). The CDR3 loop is CASSPITGDFFDRGNSPLHF. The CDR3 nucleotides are TGTGCCAGCAGTCCGATAACGGGGGACTTTTTTGATCGGGGTAATTCACCCCTCCACTTT.

The CDR3 DNA follows: TGTGCCAGCAGTTATTTCCTGGGGCTGAACACTGAAGCTTTCTTT. This encodes CASSYFLGLNTEAFF. This sequence joins TRBV6-2 or TRBV6-3 and TRBJ1-1; D might be TRBD1 (5 bases). V lost 3 bases, J lost 0 bases, and 11 bases lay in between. CDR3 length: 15 residues. The germline V gene encodes CDR1 MNHEY and CDR2 SVGEGT.

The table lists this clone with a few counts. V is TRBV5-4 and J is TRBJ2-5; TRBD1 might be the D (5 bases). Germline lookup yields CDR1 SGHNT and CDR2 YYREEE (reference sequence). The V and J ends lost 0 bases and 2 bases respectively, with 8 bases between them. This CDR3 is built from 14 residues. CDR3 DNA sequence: TGTGCCAGCAGCTTGGGACAGTTTCAAGAGACCCAGTACTTC. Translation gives CASSLGQFQETQYF. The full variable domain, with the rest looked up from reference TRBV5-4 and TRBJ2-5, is ETGVTQSPTHLIKTRGQQVTLRCSSQSGHNTVSWYQQALGQGPQFIFQYYREEENGRGNFPPRFSGLQFPNYSSELNVNALELDDSALYLCASSLGQFQETQYFGPGTRLLVL.

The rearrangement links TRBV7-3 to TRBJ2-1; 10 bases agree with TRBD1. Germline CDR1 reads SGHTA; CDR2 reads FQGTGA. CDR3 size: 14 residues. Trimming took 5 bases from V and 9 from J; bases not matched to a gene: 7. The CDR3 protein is CASSKGQGIGEQFF. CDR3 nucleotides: TGTGCCAGCAGCAAGGGACAGGGGATCGGTGAGCAGTTCTTC. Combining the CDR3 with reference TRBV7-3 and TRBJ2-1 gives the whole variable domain GAGVSQTPSNKVTEKGKYVELRCDPISGHTALYWYRQSLGQGPEFLIYFQGTGAADDSGLPNDRFFAVRPEGSVSTLKIQRTERGDSAVYLCASSKGQGIGEQFFGPGTRLTVL.

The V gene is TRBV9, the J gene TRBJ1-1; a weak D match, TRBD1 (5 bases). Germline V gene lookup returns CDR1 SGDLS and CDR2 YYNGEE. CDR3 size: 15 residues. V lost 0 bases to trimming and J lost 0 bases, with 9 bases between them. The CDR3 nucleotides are TGTGCCAGCAGCGTAGGGGGGGTCTTGAACACTGAAGCTTTCTTT. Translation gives CASSVGGVLNTEAFF.

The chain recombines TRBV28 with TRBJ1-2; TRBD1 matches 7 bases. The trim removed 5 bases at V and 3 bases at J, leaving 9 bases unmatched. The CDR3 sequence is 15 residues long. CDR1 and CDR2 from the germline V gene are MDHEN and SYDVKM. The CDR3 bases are TGTGCCAGCAGTGGATCCCAACAGGGGCACTATGGCTACACCTTC. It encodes CASSGSQQGHYGYTF.